The clone carrying this TCR beta chain has ten or more counts. From the reads, TCRdb called clonotypes with MiXCR, one entry per CDR3 protein. Here the sample spans some 250,000 distinct CDR3 sequences, less than 9.5% being singletons. This specimen comes from a study of T cell repertoires in cytomegalovirus infection. Per germline, CDR1 SGHVS and CDR2 FQNEAQ. The junction had 1 base not matched to a gene; V was cut back by 5 bases and J by 1 base. The CDR3 runs to 14 residues. The receptor was derived from a human donor in good health (CMV status not recorded). Some clones in this sample may be carry-over from other donors' samples. Sequenced sample: PBMCs. This rearrangement joins TRBV7-8 to TRBJ2-5; TRBD1 aligns across 10 bases. The CDR3 DNA follows: TGTGCCAGCAGCGGGACAGGGGCCCAAGAGACCCAGTACTTC. This translates into CASSGTGAQETQYF. Drawing the rest from reference TRBV7-8 and TRBJ2-5, the complete variable domain is GAGVSQSPRYKVAKRGQDVALRCDPISGHVSLFWYQQALGQGPEFLTYFQNEAQLDKSGLPSDRFFAERPEGSVSTLKIQRTQQEDSAVYLCASSGTGAQETQYFGPGTRLLVL.